Shown below are 31 T cell receptor beta chains from a single sample sequenced in a study of T cell responses to AZD1222 COVID-19 vaccine (dated by TCRdb to the early 2020s). Library preparation was by the immunoSEQ multiplex PCR assay. TCRdb took this table from immuneACCESS and kept in-frame rearrangements with V and J called. Such tables lack part of the clones; where checked against another copy, unresolved V genes explain under half of the gap, and the rest is unexplained. The sample has 95,000 to 110,000 clones on record, 80% to 95% of them singletons. 5% to 7.5% of the sample goes to the ten largest clones. The sample's time point label is to be understood as: about 28 days (+/-7) after the second vaccine dose. The sample in question was peripheral blood, obtained 28 days after the second AZD1222 dose. Source of these receptors: an adult who received the AZD1222 COVID-19 vaccine.

In DNA form, the CDR3 reads TGTGCCAGCAGCTTGGCAGGGGCGAAATCCTATGGGCAGTACTTC. Translating it yields CASSLAGAKSYGQYF. The chain uses TRBV5-6 and TRBJ2-7, with D perhaps TRBD1 (6 bases). CDR3 length: 15 amino acids. V shed 0 bases and J shed 9 bases, with 19 bases lying between them. Germline V lookup: CDR1 SGHDT, CDR2 YYEEEE.

This clone occurred once. The chain carries TRBV5-4 and TRBJ1-1, with 9 bases matching TRBD1. The CDR3 extends over 16 amino acids. After removal of 4 bases from V and 3 bases from J, the junction contained 10 bases not matched to a gene. Germline CDR1 and CDR2: SGHNT and YYREEE (reference sequence). As DNA, the CDR3 is TGTGCCAGCAGCAGACGAGAGACAGGGGGGGACACTGAAGCTTTCTTT. Translated, it gives CASSRRETGGDTEAFF.

The chain has TRBV16 and TRBJ1-5, with D maybe TRBD1 (5 bases). The germline CDR1 and CDR2 sequences are KGHSY and FQNENV. V was trimmed by 4 bases and J by 0 bases, leaving 13 bases between them. This CDR3 contains 16 residues. This CDR3 is CASSRRAFDSNQPQHF. CDR3 coding DNA: TGTGCCAGCAGCCGCAGGGCATTCGATAGCAATCAGCCCCAGCATTTT.

J is TRBJ1-6 and V is TRBV6-4; D remains unclear. Germline loops: CDR1 MRHNA, CDR2 SNTAGT. The CDR3 consists of 16 residues. V gave up 2 bases and J gave up 0 bases, with 8 bases separating them. The CDR3 region is CASSDTGDSYNSPLHF. The CDR3 nucleotides read TGTGCCAGCAGTGACACGGGAGACTCCTATAATTCACCCCTCCACTTT.

J is TRBJ1-2 and V is TRBV24-1, with D uncertain. Germline V lookup: CDR1 KGHDR, CDR2 SFDVKD. The CDR3 sequence is 11 residues long. Between the trimmed V and J ends, which lost 5 bases and 7 bases, there was a span of 7 bases. CDR3 sequence: CATSVGSGYTF. For the CDR3, the DNA is TGTGCCACCAGTGTGGGGAGTGGCTACACCTTC.

In its sample, this clone was seen once. The chain couples TRBV6-4 to TRBJ2-7; 14 bases align to TRBD2. The germline V gene encodes CDR1 MRHNA and CDR2 SNTAGT. The CDR3 contains 16 residues. With V trimmed by 5 bases and J by 3 bases, 6 bases remained unmatched. CDR3 protein: CASSPGTSGSIYEQYF. The CDR3 nucleotides are TGTGCCAGCAGTCCCGGGACTAGCGGGAGTATCTACGAGCAGTACTTC.

V is TRBV19 and J is TRBJ2-4, with TRBD1 matching 7 bases. The V gene end was trimmed by 4 bases and the J gene end by 0 bases; junction bases not matched to a gene: 18. The germline gives CDR1 LNHDA, CDR2 SQIVND (reference sequence). The CDR3 is made up of 20 amino acids. This chain's CDR3 is CASSTLPGQVQGLAKNIQYF. In DNA form, the CDR3 reads TGTGCCAGTAGTACCCTCCCTGGACAGGTTCAAGGATTAGCCAAAAACATTCAGTACTTC.

This sequence joins TRBV5-8 and TRBJ1-6, with 7 positions matching TRBD1. The J segment lost 7 bases and the V segment lost 1 base, leaving 5 bases of the junction unmatched. This CDR3 region has 15 residues. Germline loops: CDR1 SGHTS, CDR2 YDEGEE. CDR3 in amino acids: CASSLQPGGNSPLHF. CDR3 in DNA: TGTGCCAGCAGCTTGCAACCAGGGGGGAATTCACCCCTCCACTTT.

This sequence joins TRBV3-1 (or the pseudogene TRBV3-2) and TRBJ2-7; TRBD2 aligns across 10 bases. Per the germline V gene, CDR1 is LGHDT and CDR2 is YNNKEL (reference sequence). V lost 0 bases to trimming and J lost 4 bases; unmatched junction nucleotides: 9. CDR3 size: 17 residues. CDR3: CASSQEGGRTSGYEQYF. The CDR3, as DNA: TGTGCCAGCAGCCAAGAGGGGGGTCGGACTAGCGGTTACGAGCAGTACTTC.

A single count supports this clone. The V call is TRBV6-2 or TRBV6-3, the J call TRBJ1-6, with 7 bases identical to TRBD1. In germline, CDR1 is MNHEY, CDR2 SVGEGT. CDR3 length equals 16 residues. V trimming: 4 bases; J trimming: 4 bases; junction bases outside the gene matches: 7. CDR3 region: CASSFEGAGYNSPLHF. CDR3 nucleotide sequence: TGTGCCAGCAGTTTCGAGGGGGCCGGGTATAATTCACCCCTCCACTTT.

This chain joins TRBV6-5 and TRBJ1-2, with 9 bases matching TRBD1. Germline assignment: CDR1 MNHEY and CDR2 SVGAGI. V dropped 5 bases and J dropped 6; count of bases not matched to a gene: 4. This CDR3 region has 13 residues. CDR3 region: CASSTRQGDGYTF. The DNA of the CDR3 is TGTGCCAGCAGTACTAGACAGGGGGATGGCTACACCTTC.

The chain couples TRBV10-1 to TRBJ1-1; 12 bases map to TRBD1. Unmatched junction bases numbered 7, after V lost 1 base and J lost 4 bases. This CDR3 has 17 amino acids. Germline-derived CDR1 and CDR2 are WNHNN and SYGVQD (reference sequence). CDR3 sequence reads: CASSEYRDRGQSTEAFF. CDR3 coding DNA: TGCGCCAGCAGTGAGTACCGGGACAGGGGGCAGAGCACTGAAGCTTTCTTT.

The chain links TRBV3-1 (or the pseudogene TRBV3-2) to TRBJ2-5, with TRBD2 identical over 7 bases. The CDR3 length is 15 residues. Germline loops: CDR1 LGHDT, CDR2 YNNKEL (reference sequence). Trimming took 5 bases from V and 4 from J; bases not matched to a gene: 10. The CDR3: CASSDPGGLRETQYF. The CDR3 nucleotides read TGTGCCAGCAGCGATCCGGGGGGTCTCCGAGAGACCCAGTACTTC.

J is TRBJ2-1 and V is TRBV4-2, with TRBD2 identical over 14 bases. J gave up 8 bases and V 1 base, and 4 bases lay outside the gene matches. Germline CDR1 LGHNA, CDR2 YNFKEQ. The CDR3 runs to 16 residues. The CDR3 region has the DNA TGTGCCAGCAGCCAAGGACTAGCGGGGGGGCGGGATGAGCAGTTCTTC. Translation gives CASSQGLAGGRDEQFF.

The CDR3 nucleotides read TGTGCCATCAGTGACAGGGTTTGGGAGACCCAGTACTTC. Residues: CAISDRVWETQYF. The J gene is TRBJ2-5, the V gene TRBV10-3; D may be TRBD1 (5 bases). The germline V and J ends were trimmed by 3 bases and 5 bases, with 10 bases remaining between them. The CDR3 covers 13 residues. CDR1 is ENHRY, CDR2 SYGVKD, per germline.

The chain is built from TRBV10-1 and TRBJ1-5; D call uncertain. Looked up from germline, CDR1 is WNHNN and CDR2 is SYGVQD (reference sequence). The CDR3 covers 14 residues. V was trimmed by 3 bases and J by 1 base, leaving 7 bases between them. The CDR3 spells CASSEPGSNQPQHF. DNA of the CDR3: TGCGCCAGCAGTGAACCAGGCAGCAATCAGCCCCAGCATTTT.

The CDR3 nucleotides read TGTGCCAGCAGTCCGCGCGGGATTCGGGGCTACACCTTC. It specifies CASSPRGIRGYTF. The rearrangement links TRBV28 to TRBJ1-2; no firm D call. The germline gives CDR1 MDHEN, CDR2 SYDVKM. V was trimmed by 5 bases and J by 8 bases, leaving 15 bases between them. The CDR3 contains 13 residues.

The rearrangement links TRBV28 to TRBJ2-5, with D unclear. V lost 5 bases and J 5 bases, leaving 12 bases between the germline ends. The V gene's germline CDR1 is MDHEN and CDR2 SYDVKM. The CDR3 runs to 13 residues. The CDR3 loop reads CASSALQTETQYF. DNA for the CDR3: TGTGCCAGCAGTGCTCTTCAGACGGAGACCCAGTACTTC. The full variable domain, with the rest looked up from reference TRBV28 and TRBJ2-5, is DVKVTQSSRYLVKRTGEKVFLECVQDMDHENMFWYRQDPGLGLRLIYFSYDVKMKEKGDIPEGYSVSREKKERFSLILESASTNQTSMYLCASSALQTETQYFGPGTRLLVL.

The V gene is TRBV4-3, the J gene TRBJ1-1; D perhaps matches TRBD1 (6 bases). Trimming cost V 7 bases and J 5 bases, with 23 bases left between them. CDR1 and CDR2 (germline): LGHNA, YSLEER. The CDR3 runs to 16 residues. The CDR3 nucleotides read TGCGCCAGCAAGGAGGGACACGTAAACTTGAGGACTGAAGCTTTCTTT. It codes for CASKEGHVNLRTEAFF.

The chain recombines TRBV7-6 with TRBJ2-4; TRBD1 might be the D (6 bases). The CDR3 totals 19 residues. V lost 0 bases to trimming and J lost 0 bases, with 18 bases between them. From germline, CDR1 is SGHVS and CDR2 FNYEAQ. The CDR3 reads CASSLAIADSALAKNIQYF. In DNA, the CDR3 is TGTGCCAGCAGCTTAGCGATCGCGGACAGCGCCTTAGCCAAAAACATTCAGTACTTC.

The rearrangement links TRBV19 to TRBJ1-1; 7 bases agree with TRBD1. Germline V CDR1 and CDR2: LNHDA, SQIVND (reference sequence). With 2 bases clipped from V and 0 bases from J, the junction kept 6 bases outside the gene matches. The CDR3 is 16 residues long. The CDR3 sequence: CASSISSGTVNTEAFF. For the CDR3, the DNA is TGTGCCAGTAGTATATCGTCCGGGACAGTGAACACTGAAGCTTTCTTT. The entire variable domain, with the rest obtained from reference TRBV19 and TRBJ1-1, is as follows: DGGITQSPKYLFRKEGQNVTLSCEQNLNHDAMYWYRQDPGQGLRLIYYSQIVNDFQKGDIAEGYSVSREKKESFPLTVTSAQKNPTAFYLCASSISSGTVNTEAFFGQGTRLTVV.

The gene calls are TRBV6-5 and TRBJ2-2; 8 positions match TRBD2. Trimming took 6 bases from V and 6 from J; bases not matched to a gene: 9. This CDR3 region has 15 residues. Germline values: CDR1 MNHEY, CDR2 SVGAGI. CDR3 in amino acids: CASSLGLDKAGELFF. DNA for the CDR3: TGTGCCAGCAGCCTGGGACTAGATAAAGCCGGGGAGCTGTTTTTT.

This clone was seen just once. The V gene is TRBV3-1 (or the pseudogene TRBV3-2), the J gene TRBJ2-7; D unclear. The V end was cut by 4 bases, the J end by 7 bases, with 11 bases between. In germline, CDR1 is LGHDT, CDR2 YNNKEL (reference sequence). CDR3 size: 12 residues. This CDR3 reads CASSLGRLEQYF. DNA of the CDR3: TGTGCCAGCAGCCTTGGCCGGCTGGAGCAGTACTTC.

The rearrangement joins TRBV6-5 to TRBJ2-1; the match to TRBD2 covers 8 bases. Germline V gene lookup returns CDR1 MNHEY and CDR2 SVGAGI. The CDR3 has 14 residues. The junction had 1 base not matched to a gene; V was cut back by 6 bases and J by 0 bases. The CDR3 region is CASRGTSSYNEQFF. For the CDR3, the DNA is TGTGCCAGCAGGGGGACTAGCTCCTACAATGAGCAGTTCTTC.

J is TRBJ2-5 and V is TRBV5-1; D remains ambiguous. The CDR3 runs to 13 residues. The V and J ends lost 4 bases and 5 bases respectively, with 12 bases between them. Germline CDR1 is SGHRS and CDR2 is YFSETQ. CDR3 region: CASSQTPFETQYF. In DNA form, the CDR3 reads TGCGCCAGCAGCCAAACTCCATTTGAGACCCAGTACTTC.

This clone has a single count. The rearrangement joins TRBV2 to TRBJ1-4; TRBD1 agrees at 9 bases. The CDR3 extends over 14 amino acids. Germline V gene data show CDR1 as SNHLY and CDR2 as FYNNEI. V lost 6 bases, J lost 3 bases, and 2 bases stayed unmatched. CDR3 protein: CASRGQGSNEKLFF. The DNA of the CDR3 is TGTGCCAGCAGGGGACAGGGCTCTAATGAAAAACTGTTTTTT.

V gene TRBV2 combines with J gene TRBJ2-2; a weak D match, TRBD2 (6 bases). The CDR3 is 14 amino acids. V was cut by 6 bases and J by 4 bases, with 12 bases left in between. Germline values: CDR1 SNHLY, CDR2 FYNNEI. Written as DNA, the CDR3 is TGTGCCAGCAGCCGGGACTTAGGCACCGGGGAGCTGTTTTTT. Its translation: CASSRDLGTGELFF.

This chain uses TRBV11-2 with TRBJ2-7; 9 nucleotides line up with TRBD1. There are 13 residues in the CDR3. Germline V gene lookup returns CDR1 SGHAT and CDR2 FQNNGV. V trimming: 7 bases; J trimming: 3 bases; junction bases outside the gene matches: 4. The CDR3 sequence: CASKDRGIYEQYF. Here the CDR3 DNA reads TGTGCCAGCAAGGACAGGGGAATCTACGAGCAGTACTTC.

The rearrangement uses TRBV9 and TRBJ2-7, with TRBD2 matching 7 bases. The junction had 8 bases not matched to a gene; V was cut back by 3 bases and J by 2 bases. CDR1 and CDR2 from the germline V gene are SGDLS and YYNGEE. The length of the CDR3 is 15 residues. CDR3 loop: CASSASSGAPYEQYF. The CDR3, as DNA: TGTGCCAGCAGCGCCTCCAGCGGGGCACCCTACGAGCAGTACTTC. The full variable domain, completed using reference TRBV9 and TRBJ2-7, is DSGVTQTPKHLITATGQRVTLRCSPRSGDLSVYWYQQSLDQGLQFLIQYYNGEERAKGNILERFSAQQFPDLHSELNLSSLELGDSALYFCASSASSGAPYEQYFGPGTRLTVT.

This clone was counted a single time. The chain couples TRBV28 to TRBJ2-2; D is possibly TRBD1 or TRBD2 (5 bases each). CDR3 size: 15 residues. Trimming cost V 3 bases and J 2 bases, with 10 bases left between them. CDR1 and CDR2 from the germline V gene are MDHEN and SYDVKM. CDR3 amino acids: CASSLRGSNTGELFF. The CDR3 DNA sequence: TGTGCCAGCAGTTTGAGGGGATCTAACACCGGGGAGCTGTTTTTT. Together with reference TRBV28 and TRBJ2-2, the CDR3 gives the full variable domain: DVKVTQSSRYLVKRTGEKVFLECVQDMDHENMFWYRQDPGLGLRLIYFSYDVKMKEKGDIPEGYSVSREKKERFSLILESASTNQTSMYLCASSLRGSNTGELFFGEGSRLTVL.

The chain employs TRBV18 and TRBJ2-7; D gene uncertain. The CDR3 consists of 14 residues. Trimming shortened V by 1 base and J by 2 bases, and 9 bases separated the two germline ends. Per the germline V gene, CDR1 is KGHSH and CDR2 is LQKENI. CDR3 sequence: CASSPQGITYEQYF. The CDR3 DNA is TGTGCCAGCTCACCACAGGGCATAACCTACGAGCAGTACTTC.